The sequence of this TCR beta chain was determined in a study of regulatory T cells in long-lasting Graves disease. Study-level background: Positivity for TSH receptor antibodies plus over 5 years of antithyroid drugs meant persistent Graves' disease. Study-wide points: Persistent Graves' patients possessed reduced TCR diversity relative to recently diagnosed ones. Thyroid tissue was not studied; only peripheral blood was.

This clonotype was picked up many times. What it binds is unknown. Through Arm-PCR of CDR3 regions and iRepertoire HTBI primers, TCR beta libraries were built. TCRdb called the multiplex PCR reads again in MiXCR, with one record for every CDR3 protein. The table records some 420,000 distinct CDR3 sequences, roughly 22% of them present only once. Time point in this sample: persistent/refractory GD, antithyroid drugs over 5 years with positive TRAb. There was RNA extracted from PBMCs, and the TCR library was made from it. Graves' disease was diagnosed by American Thyroid Association guidelines. The receptor's source is a female donor with Graves disease. The sequencing here drew on peripheral blood mononuclear cells (PBMCs), taken when the disease was refractory, from a patient treated with antithyroid drugs.

The CDR3 DNA reads as TGTGCCAGCAGTAGGGCTGGGCGGGGGTATGGCTACACCTTC. This gives the protein CASSRAGRGYGYTF. This chain links TRBV28 with TRBJ1-2; TRBD1 is a possible D gene (5 bases). The CDR3 consists of 14 residues. The V end lost 5 bases, the J end lost 5 bases, and 15 bases lay between the germline ends. Germline CDR1 MDHEN, CDR2 SYDVKM.